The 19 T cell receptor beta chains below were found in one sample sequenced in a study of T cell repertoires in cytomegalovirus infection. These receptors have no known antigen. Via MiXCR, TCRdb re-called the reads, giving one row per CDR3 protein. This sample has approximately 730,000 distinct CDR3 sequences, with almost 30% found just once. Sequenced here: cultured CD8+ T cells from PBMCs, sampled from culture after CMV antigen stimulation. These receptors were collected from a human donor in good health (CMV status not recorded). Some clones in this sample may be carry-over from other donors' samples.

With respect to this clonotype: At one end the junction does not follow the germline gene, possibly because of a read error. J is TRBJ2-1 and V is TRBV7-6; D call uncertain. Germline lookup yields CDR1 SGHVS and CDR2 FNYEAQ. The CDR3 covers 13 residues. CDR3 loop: CASSLKGSNEQFF. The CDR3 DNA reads TGTGCTAGCAGCTTAAAGGGTAGCAATGAGCAGTTCTTC.

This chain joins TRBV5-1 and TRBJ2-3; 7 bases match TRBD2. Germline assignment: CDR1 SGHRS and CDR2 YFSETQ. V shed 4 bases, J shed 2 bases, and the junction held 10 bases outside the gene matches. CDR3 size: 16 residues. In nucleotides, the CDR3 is TGCGCCAGCAGCCCTCTAGCGGACTCGTCCACAGATACGCAGTATTTT. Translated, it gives CASSPLADSSTDTQYF.

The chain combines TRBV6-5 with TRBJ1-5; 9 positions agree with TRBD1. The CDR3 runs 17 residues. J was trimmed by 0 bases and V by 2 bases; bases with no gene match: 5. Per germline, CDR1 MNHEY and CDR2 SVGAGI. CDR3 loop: CASSYLRTGVSNQPQHF. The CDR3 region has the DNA TGTGCCAGCAGTTACCTGCGGACAGGGGTTAGCAATCAGCCCCAGCATTTT.

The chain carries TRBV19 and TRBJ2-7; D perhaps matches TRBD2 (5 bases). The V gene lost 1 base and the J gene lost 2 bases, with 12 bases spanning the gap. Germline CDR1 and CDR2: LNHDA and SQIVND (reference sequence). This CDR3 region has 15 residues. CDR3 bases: TGTGCCAGTAGTATAGTTCGGGATTTACCCTACGAGCAGTACTTC. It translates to CASSIVRDLPYEQYF. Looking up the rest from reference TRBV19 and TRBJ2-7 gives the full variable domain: DGGITQSPKYLFRKEGQNVTLSCEQNLNHDAMYWYRQDPGQGLRLIYYSQIVNDFQKGDIAEGYSVSREKKESFPLTVTSAQKNPTAFYLCASSIVRDLPYEQYFGPGTRLTVT.

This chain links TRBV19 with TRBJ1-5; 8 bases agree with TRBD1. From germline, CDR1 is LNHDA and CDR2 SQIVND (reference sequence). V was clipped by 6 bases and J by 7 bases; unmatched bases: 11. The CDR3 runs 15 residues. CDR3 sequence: CASRGMAGGLQPQHF. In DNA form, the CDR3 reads TGTGCCAGTAGGGGGATGGCAGGGGGCTTACAGCCCCAGCATTTT.

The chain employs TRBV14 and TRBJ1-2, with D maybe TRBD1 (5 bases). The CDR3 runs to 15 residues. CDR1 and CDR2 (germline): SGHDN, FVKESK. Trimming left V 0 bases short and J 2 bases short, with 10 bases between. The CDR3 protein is CASSQDPGDNYGYTF. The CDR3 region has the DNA TGTGCCAGCAGCCAAGACCCCGGGGACAACTATGGCTACACCTTC.

CDR3 sequence reads: CASSLTSLNEQFF. CDR3 coding DNA: TGTGCCAGCAGCCTCACTAGCCTCAATGAGCAGTTCTTC. The V call is TRBV11-1, the J call TRBJ2-1; TRBD2 might be the D (6 bases). V dropped 5 bases and J dropped 6 bases, with 11 bases sitting between them. This CDR3 is built from 13 residues. Germline values: CDR1 SGHAT, CDR2 FQDESV (reference sequence).

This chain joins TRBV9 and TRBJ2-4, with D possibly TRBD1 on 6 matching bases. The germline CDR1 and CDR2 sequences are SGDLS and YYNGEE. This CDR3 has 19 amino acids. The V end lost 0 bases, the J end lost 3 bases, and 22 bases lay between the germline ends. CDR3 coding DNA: TGTGCCAGCAGCGTAGATAGGGGTACCGGGACAAAGGTCAAAAACATTCAGTACTTC. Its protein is CASSVDRGTGTKVKNIQYF.

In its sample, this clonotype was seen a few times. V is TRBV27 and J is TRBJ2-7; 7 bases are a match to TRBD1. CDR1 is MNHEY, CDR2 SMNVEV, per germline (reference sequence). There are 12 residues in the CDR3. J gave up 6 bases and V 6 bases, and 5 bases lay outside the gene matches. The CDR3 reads CASRTGWTEQYF. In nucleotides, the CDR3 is TGTGCCAGCAGGACAGGGTGGACCGAGCAGTACTTC.

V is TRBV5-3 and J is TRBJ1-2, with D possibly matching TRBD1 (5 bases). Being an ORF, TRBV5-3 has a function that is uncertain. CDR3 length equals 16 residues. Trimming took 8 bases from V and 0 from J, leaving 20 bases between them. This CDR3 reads CASSVSWDGTNYGYTF. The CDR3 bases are TGTGCCAGCAGCGTCTCTTGGGACGGCACTAACTATGGCTACACCTTC.

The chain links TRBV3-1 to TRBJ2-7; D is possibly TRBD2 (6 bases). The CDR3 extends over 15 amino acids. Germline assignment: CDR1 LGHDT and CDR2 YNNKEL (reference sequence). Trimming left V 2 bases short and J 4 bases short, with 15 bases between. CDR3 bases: TGTGCCAGCAGCCAAAAGGGACTGGAATATTACGAGCAGTACGTC. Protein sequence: CASSQKGLEYYEQYV.

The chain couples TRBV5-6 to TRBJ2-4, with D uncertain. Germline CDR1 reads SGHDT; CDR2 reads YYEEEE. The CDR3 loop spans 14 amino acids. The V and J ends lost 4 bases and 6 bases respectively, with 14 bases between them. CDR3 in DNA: TGTGCCAGCAGCCCCTCCGGAGTCAGAAACATTCAGTACTTC. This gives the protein CASSPSGVRNIQYF.

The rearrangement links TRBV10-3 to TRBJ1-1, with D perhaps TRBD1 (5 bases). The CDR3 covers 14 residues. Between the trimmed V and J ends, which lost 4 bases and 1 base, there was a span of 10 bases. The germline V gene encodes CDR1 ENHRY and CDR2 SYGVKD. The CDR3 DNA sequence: TGTGCCATCAGTGCCCAGGGTGGGAACACTGAAGCTTTCTTT. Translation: CAISAQGGNTEAFF.

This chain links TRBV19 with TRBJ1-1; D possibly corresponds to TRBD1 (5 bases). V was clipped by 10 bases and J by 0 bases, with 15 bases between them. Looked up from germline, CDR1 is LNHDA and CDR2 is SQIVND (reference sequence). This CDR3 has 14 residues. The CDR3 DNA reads TGTGCCACCTATCCGGGACGGGTGAACACTGAAGCTTTCTTT. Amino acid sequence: CATYPGRVNTEAFF.

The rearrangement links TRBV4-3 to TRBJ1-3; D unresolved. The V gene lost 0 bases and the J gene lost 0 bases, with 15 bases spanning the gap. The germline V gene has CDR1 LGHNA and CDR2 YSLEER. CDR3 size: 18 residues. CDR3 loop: CASSQDLLEGYSGNTIYF. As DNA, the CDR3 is TGCGCCAGCAGCCAAGATCTCCTGGAAGGCTACTCTGGAAACACCATATATTTT.

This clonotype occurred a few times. The CDR3 DNA sequence: TGTGCCAGCAGTCCCGATGAAGGGAGGAAGTGGGAGCAGTACTTC. This codes for CASSPDEGRKWEQYF. V and J are TRBV6-1 and TRBJ2-7; weak D call: TRBD2 (6 bases). CDR1 is MNHNS and CDR2 is SASEGT in the germline V gene. Trimming removed 5 bases from V and 7 bases from J, with 21 bases in between. The CDR3 is 15 amino acids.

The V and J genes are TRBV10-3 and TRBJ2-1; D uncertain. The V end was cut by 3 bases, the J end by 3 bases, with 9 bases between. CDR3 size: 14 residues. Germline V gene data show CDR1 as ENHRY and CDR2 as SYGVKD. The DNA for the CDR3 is TGTGCCATCAGTGACGATGGCTACTACAATGAGCAGTTCTTC. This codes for CAISDDGYYNEQFF.

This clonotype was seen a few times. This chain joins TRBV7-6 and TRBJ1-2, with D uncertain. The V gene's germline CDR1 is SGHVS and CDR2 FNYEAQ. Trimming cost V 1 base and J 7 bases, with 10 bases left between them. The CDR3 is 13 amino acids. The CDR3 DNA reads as TGTGCCAGCAGCTTAGGGTCCGGGAGTGGCTACACCTTC. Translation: CASSLGSGSGYTF.

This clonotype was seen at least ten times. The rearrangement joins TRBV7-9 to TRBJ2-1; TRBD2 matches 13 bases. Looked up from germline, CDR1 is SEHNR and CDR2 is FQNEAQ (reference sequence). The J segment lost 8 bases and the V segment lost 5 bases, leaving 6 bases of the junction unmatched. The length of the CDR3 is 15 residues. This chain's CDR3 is CASSPGTSGVDEQFF. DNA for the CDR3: TGTGCCAGCAGCCCCGGGACTAGCGGGGTAGATGAGCAGTTCTTC.